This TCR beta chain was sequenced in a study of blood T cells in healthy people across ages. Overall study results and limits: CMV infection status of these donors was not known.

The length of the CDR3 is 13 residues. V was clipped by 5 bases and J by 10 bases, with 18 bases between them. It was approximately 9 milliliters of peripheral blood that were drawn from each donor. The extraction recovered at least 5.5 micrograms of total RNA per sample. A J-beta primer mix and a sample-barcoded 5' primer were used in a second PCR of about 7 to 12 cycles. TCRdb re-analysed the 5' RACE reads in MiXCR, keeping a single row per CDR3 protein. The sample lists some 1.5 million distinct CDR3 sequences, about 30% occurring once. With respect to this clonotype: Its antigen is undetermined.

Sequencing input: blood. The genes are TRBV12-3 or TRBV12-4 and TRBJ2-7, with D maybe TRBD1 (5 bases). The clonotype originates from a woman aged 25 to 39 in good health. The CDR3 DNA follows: TGTGCCAGCAGTCTACCAGGAAAGGACACCCAGTACTTC. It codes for CASSLPGKDTQYF.